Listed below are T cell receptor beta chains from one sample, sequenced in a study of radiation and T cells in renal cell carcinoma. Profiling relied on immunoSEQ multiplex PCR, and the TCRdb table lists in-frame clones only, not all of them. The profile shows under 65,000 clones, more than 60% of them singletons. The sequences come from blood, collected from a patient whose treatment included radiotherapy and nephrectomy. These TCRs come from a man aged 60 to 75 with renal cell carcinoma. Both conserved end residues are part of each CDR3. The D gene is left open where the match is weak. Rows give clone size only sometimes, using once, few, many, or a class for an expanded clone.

TGTGCCAGCAGCTTGGACAGGGGGCCCAGCACTGAAGCTTTCTTT	CASSLDRGPSTEAFF	TRBD1	medium-sized	TRBV7-9	TRBJ1-1
TGTGCCAGCTCTCTTGTGGGGACAGGGAAAGAGACCCAGTACTTC	CASSLVGTGKETQYF	TRBD1	.	TRBV25-1	TRBJ2-5
TGCGCCAGCAGCTTGGAGTCCCCGGGACAGGGACCAGGGGAGCTGTTTTTT	CASSLESPGQGPGELFF	TRBD1	.	TRBV5-1	TRBJ2-2
TGTGCCAGTAGTATAGGCTCAACTAGCACAGATACGCAGTATTTT	CASSIGSTSTDTQYF	.	.	TRBV19	TRBJ2-3
TGCGCCAGCAGCTTGATCCCTAGCGGTTACAATGAGCAGTTCTTC	CASSLIPSGYNEQFF	TRBD2	.	TRBV5-1	TRBJ2-1
TGTGCCAGCAGCGTAGAGGTTTTGACAGGGGGCAAGGATGGCTACACCTTC	CASSVEVLTGGKDGYTF	TRBD1	.	TRBV9	TRBJ1-2
TGTGCCAGCAGCCCCGGACAGGGAATAGGGACTAATGAAAAACTGTTTTTT	CASSPGQGIGTNEKLFF	TRBD1	few	TRBV5-4	TRBJ1-4
TGTGCCAGCAGTGGTGCAGGACTAGCGATCAACAATGAGCAGTTCTTC	CASSGAGLAINNEQFF	TRBD2	once	TRBV6-1	TRBJ2-1
TGTGCCAGCAGCTTGGCAACCGGGACTAGCGGGTTCAATGAGCAGTTCTTC	CASSLATGTSGFNEQFF	TRBD2	.	TRBV7-9	TRBJ2-1
TGTGCCAGCAGTAAAGGGGGACTAGACACAGAGACCCAGTACTTC	CASSKGGLDTETQYF	TRBD2	.	TRBV6-5	TRBJ2-5
TGTGCCAGCAGCCGGCACGGCAACTCTGGAAACACCATATATTTT	CASSRHGNSGNTIYF	.	.	TRBV7-2	TRBJ1-3
TGTGCCAGCAATGCGGGGACAGGGGGCGCCACCGGGGAGCTGTTTTTT	CASNAGTGGATGELFF	TRBD1	.	TRBV2	TRBJ2-2
TGTGCCAGTAGTACCCAGTACACGGGGAACTATGGCTACACCTTC	CASSTQYTGNYGYTF	.	.	TRBV19	TRBJ1-2
TGTGCCAGCAGTTTGAAACAGGGGAACTATGGCTACACCTTC	CASSLKQGNYGYTF	TRBD1	.	TRBV6-5	TRBJ1-2
TGTGCCAGCAGGGACCGGCTGACTGGAAACACCATATATTTT	CASRDRLTGNTIYF	.	few	TRBV7-9	TRBJ1-3
TGCGCCAGCAGCTCGGACGTTGGTTCCTACAATGGGCAGTTCTTC	CASSSDVGSYNGQFF	.	once	TRBV5-1	TRBJ2-1
TGTGCCAGCAGTTACTCATACGAGGCATTGCATAATGAGCAGTTCTTC	CASSYSYEALHNEQFF	.	.	TRBV6-5	TRBJ2-1